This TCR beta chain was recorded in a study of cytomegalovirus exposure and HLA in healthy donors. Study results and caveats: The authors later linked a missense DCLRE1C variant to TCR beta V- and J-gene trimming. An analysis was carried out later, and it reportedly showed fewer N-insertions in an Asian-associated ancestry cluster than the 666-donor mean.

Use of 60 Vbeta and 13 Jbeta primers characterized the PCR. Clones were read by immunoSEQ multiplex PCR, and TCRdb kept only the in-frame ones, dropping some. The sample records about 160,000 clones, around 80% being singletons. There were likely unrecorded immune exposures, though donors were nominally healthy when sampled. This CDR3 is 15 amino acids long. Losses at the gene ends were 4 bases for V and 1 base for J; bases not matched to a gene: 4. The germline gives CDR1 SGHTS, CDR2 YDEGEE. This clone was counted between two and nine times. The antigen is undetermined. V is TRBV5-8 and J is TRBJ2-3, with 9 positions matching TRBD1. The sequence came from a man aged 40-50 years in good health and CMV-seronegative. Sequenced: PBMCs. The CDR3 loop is CASSDWTGGTDTQYF. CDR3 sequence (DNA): TGTGCCAGCAGCGACTGGACAGGGGGCACAGATACGCAGTATTTT.